This is a list of T cell receptor beta chains from one sample in a study of CD4 T cells in relation to SARS-CoV-2 and coronaviruses. The antigens of these receptors remain unknown. Some clones are missing from TCRdb's copy, which holds only in-frame ones; the method was immunoSEQ multiplex PCR. This table holds 20,000 to 25,000 clones, about three quarters found once. The sample comprised CD4+ T cells from PBMCs, cultured in vitro. The receptors shown here come from a human donor in good health. The CDR3 runs from the conserved cysteine through the conserved F or W. The order of the fields is D gene, V gene, clone size, J gene, CDR3 DNA, CDR3 protein. D genes are given only for firm matches. Part of the rows lack a size; the others show once, few, many or a class for expanded clones.

D: .
V: TRBV18
size: once
J: TRBJ1-2
DNA: TGTGCCAGCTCACCCACCGGGACACCGTATGGCTACACCTTC
CDR3: CASSPTGTPYGYTF

D: .
V: TRBV11-2
size: .
J: TRBJ2-7
DNA: TGTGCCAGCAGCTTAGATCTGTGGGTAGTACACTTC
CDR3: CASSLDLWVVHF

D: TRBD1
V: TRBV5-1
size: few
J: TRBJ1-1
DNA: TGCGCCAGCAGCTCTACACAGGGGAAGGGCTTGAACACTGAAGCTTTCTTT
CDR3: CASSSTQGKGLNTEAFF

D: TRBD1
V: TRBV30
size: .
J: TRBJ1-1
DNA: TGTGCCTCCATGGCCAGCTTCAGGGGGAATTTGAACACTGAAGCTTTCTTT
CDR3: CASMASFRGNLNTEAFF

D: TRBD1
V: TRBV7-3
size: medium-sized
J: TRBJ2-1
DNA: TGTGCCAGCAGCACCAGCCAGGGGGCAAGCTACAATGAGCAGTTCTTC
CDR3: CASSTSQGASYNEQFF

D: .
V: TRBV5-4
size: .
J: TRBJ2-3
DNA: TGTGCCAGCAGCTTTCGCAGCGGCATCACAGATACGCAGTATTTT
CDR3: CASSFRSGITDTQYF

D: TRBD2
V: TRBV3-1/TRBV3-2
size: .
J: TRBJ2-3
DNA: TGTGCCAGCAGCCAAGTCCCGGGACTAGCGCGCACAGATACGCAGTATTTT
CDR3: CASSQVPGLARTDTQYF

D: .
V: TRBV24-1
size: few
J: TRBJ2-7
DNA: TGTGCCACCAGTGATTCCGGGATTGCATCCTACGAGCAGTACTTC
CDR3: CATSDSGIASYEQYF

D: .
V: TRBV27
size: .
J: TRBJ1-1
DNA: TGTGCCAGCTTCAAGGTTAAGAACACTGAAGCTTTCTTT
CDR3: CASFKVKNTEAFF

D: TRBD2
V: TRBV27
size: few
J: TRBJ2-2
DNA: TGTGCCAGCAGAAAACCGGGACTAGCGGGATCCGGGGAGCTGTTTTTT
CDR3: CASRKPGLAGSGELFF

D: .
V: TRBV5-1
size: once
J: TRBJ2-5
DNA: TGCGCCAGCAGCTTTTTCTCCCAAGAGACCCAGTACTTC
CDR3: CASSFFSQETQYF

D: .
V: TRBV20-1
size: .
J: TRBJ2-5
DNA: TGCAGTGCTAGTGCCGCCAGGAAAGAGACCCAGTACTTC
CDR3: CSASAARKETQYF

D: .
V: TRBV2
size: few
J: TRBJ1-2
DNA: TGTGCCAGCAGTGAAGCGCTGGGTTCGTATGGCTACACCTTC
CDR3: CASSEALGSYGYTF

D: .
V: TRBV30
size: medium-sized
J: TRBJ1-1
DNA: TGTGCCTGGAAGAAAGACAGACGCACTGAAGCTTTCTTT
CDR3: CAWKKDRRTEAFF

D: TRBD2
V: TRBV7-3
size: once
J: TRBJ2-2
DNA: TGTGCCAGCAGCCACTGGGGACTAGCGGGGGGCACCGGGGAGCTGTTTTTT
CDR3: CASSHWGLAGGTGELFF

D: TRBD2
V: TRBV19
size: .
J: TRBJ2-5
DNA: TGTGCCAGTAGTTGGACTAGCGGGGCCCAGTACTTC
CDR3: CASSWTSGAQYF

D: TRBD2
V: TRBV10-3
size: .
J: TRBJ2-3
DNA: TGTGCCATCGCCTCTAGCGGGAGCCACCTTAGCACAGATACGCAGTATTTT
CDR3: CAIASSGSHLSTDTQYF

D: .
V: TRBV19
size: once
J: TRBJ2-1
DNA: TGTGCCAGTACCCTCTCTGGGTCCTACAATGAGCAGTTCTTC
CDR3: CASTLSGSYNEQFF

D: .
V: TRBV13
size: .
J: TRBJ1-1
DNA: TGTGCCAGCAGCTTAGGCAGGGGCAGGGCGGCTTTCTTT
CDR3: CASSLGRGRAAFF

D: TRBD1
V: TRBV5-8
size: .
J: TRBJ1-2
DNA: TGTGCCAGCAGCTTCCGGACAGGGGGCCATGGCTACACCTTC
CDR3: CASSFRTGGHGYTF

D: TRBD1
V: TRBV27
size: .
J: TRBJ1-1
DNA: TGTGCCAGCAGTTTATCCCGCCGGACAGGGCTGGGCACTGAAGCTTTCTTT
CDR3: CASSLSRRTGLGTEAFF

D: .
V: TRBV3-1/TRBV3-2
size: .
J: TRBJ2-3
DNA: TGTGCCGGCTCGGGACCTGGCACAGATACGCAGTATTTT
CDR3: CAGSGPGTDTQYF

D: .
V: TRBV13
size: .
J: TRBJ2-7
DNA: TGTGCCAGCAGCTTGGGACCCAGGGGCGAGCAGTACTTC
CDR3: CASSLGPRGEQYF

D: .
V: TRBV3-1/TRBV3-2
size: once
J: TRBJ1-2
DNA: TGTGCCAGCAGCCGGGGTGTGGGCAGGGGCGAGGACTATGGCTACACCTTC
CDR3: CASSRGVGRGEDYGYTF

D: .
V: TRBV19
size: .
J: TRBJ1-4
DNA: TGTGCCAGTAGACCTCAGACGGGAACTAATGAAAAACTGTTTTTT
CDR3: CASRPQTGTNEKLFF

D: .
V: TRBV28
size: .
J: TRBJ1-1
DNA: TGTGCCAGCAGCAACATCCCGGGGGTGGGATCTGAAGCTTTCTTT
CDR3: CASSNIPGVGSEAFF

D: .
V: TRBV15
size: .
J: TRBJ1-1
DNA: TGTGCCACCTCAAGACAGAACACTGAAGCTTTCTTT
CDR3: CATSRQNTEAFF

D: .
V: TRBV19
size: .
J: TRBJ2-7
DNA: TGTGCCAGTAGTATAGGACAAACCCTCTCCTACGAGCAGTACTTC
CDR3: CASSIGQTLSYEQYF

D: TRBD2
V: TRBV6-5
size: few
J: TRBJ2-2
DNA: TGTGCCAGCAGCCCAATTAGCGGGACCCCCCGGGAGCTGTTTTTT
CDR3: CASSPISGTPRELFF

D: .
V: TRBV6-1
size: .
J: TRBJ2-2
DNA: TGTGCCAGCAGTGAACGCGACTACGTTAACACCGGGGAGCTGTTTTTT
CDR3: CASSERDYVNTGELFF

D: TRBD2
V: TRBV5-1
size: once
J: TRBJ2-3
DNA: TGCGCCAGCAGCCCGGGGGGGACTAGCGGGAGCGCAGATACGCAGTATTTT
CDR3: CASSPGGTSGSADTQYF

D: .
V: TRBV7-2
size: .
J: TRBJ1-1
DNA: TGTGCCAGCAGCTTAGTGGTTAACACTGAAGCTTTCTTT
CDR3: CASSLVVNTEAFF

D: .
V: TRBV12-3/TRBV12-4
size: .
J: TRBJ2-1
DNA: TGTGCCAGCAGTTCGGGGGCTTACAATGAGCAGTTCTTC
CDR3: CASSSGAYNEQFF

D: .
V: TRBV5-4
size: .
J: TRBJ1-3
DNA: TGTGCCAGCAGCCCAAAGGGCCCAGCGACCACCTCTGGAAACACCATATATTTT
CDR3: CASSPKGPATTSGNTIYF

D: TRBD2
V: TRBV11-3
size: .
J: TRBJ2-1
DNA: TGTGCCAGCAGCTCCGGGACTAGCGGGATCAATGAGCAGTTCTTC
CDR3: CASSSGTSGINEQFF

D: .
V: TRBV6-5
size: once
J: TRBJ2-2
DNA: TGTGCCAGCAGCCCGGGGGTCGGGGAGCTGTTTTTT
CDR3: CASSPGVGELFF

D: TRBD2
V: TRBV3-1/TRBV3-2
size: .
J: TRBJ2-1
DNA: TGTGTCGGGCGGGAGCGCCACTACTACAATGAGCAGTTCTTC
CDR3: CVGRERHYYNEQFF

D: .
V: TRBV7-2
size: .
J: TRBJ2-2
DNA: TGTGCCAGCAGCTTAGGGGCCGGGATCGGGGAGCTGTTTTTT
CDR3: CASSLGAGIGELFF

D: .
V: TRBV6-1
size: .
J: TRBJ1-5
DNA: TGTGCCAGCAGTGATCTAGGGCAGAGCAATCAGCCCCAGCATTTT
CDR3: CASSDLGQSNQPQHF

D: TRBD2
V: TRBV28
size: once
J: TRBJ2-7
DNA: TGTGCCAGCAGTCGTAGACTAGCGGGAGGCGAGCAGTACTTC
CDR3: CASSRRLAGGEQYF

D: .
V: TRBV24-1
size: .
J: TRBJ2-4
DNA: TGTGCGGCCGCCAAAAACATTCAGTACTTC
CDR3: CAAAKNIQYF

D: .
V: TRBV28
size: .
J: TRBJ1-2
DNA: TGTGCCAGCAGTGCCGTCGGAGGAGGTCATGGCTACACCTTC
CDR3: CASSAVGGGHGYTF